A single sample is the source of the 2 T cell receptor beta chains below, sequenced in a study of cytomegalovirus exposure and HLA in healthy donors. The repertoire was sequenced with immunoSEQ multiplex PCR; TCRdb's copy has only in-frame clones and lacks some. The top ten clones hold 2.9% of a sample with 130,000 to 150,000 clones, approximately 87% of them seen once. The specimen sequenced was PBMCs. Source of these receptors: a man between 18 and 29 years old in good health and CMV-seronegative.

The chain employs TRBV9 and TRBJ1-2; D is unclear. The germline CDR1 and CDR2 sequences are SGDLS and YYNGEE. V dropped 4 bases and J dropped 5 bases, with 15 bases sitting between them. The CDR3 is 14 residues long. The CDR3 protein is CASSPTEAGYGYTF. The CDR3 coding sequence is TGTGCCAGCAGCCCGACGGAAGCAGGATATGGCTACACCTTC. The full variable domain, rest sourced from reference TRBV9 and TRBJ1-2, is DSGVTQTPKHLITATGQRVTLRCSPRSGDLSVYWYQQSLDQGLQFLIQYYNGEERAKGNILERFSAQQFPDLHSELNLSSLELGDSALYFCASSPTEAGYGYTFGSGTRLTVV.

The CDR3 DNA reads as TGTGCCAGCAGCGTAGTTACTAGCACAGATACGCAGTATTTT. This translates into CASSVVTSTDTQYF. The chain combines TRBV9 with TRBJ2-3; D ambiguous. Germline V gene lookup returns CDR1 SGDLS and CDR2 YYNGEE. V was trimmed by 0 bases and J by 0 bases, leaving 5 bases between them. The CDR3 sequence is 14 residues long.